Listed here is a single TCR beta chain. Method: immunoSEQ multiplex PCR; TCRdb's copy keeps in-frame clones and lacks some. This table has over a million clones, around four fifths appearing once. The source of the sample is a study of shared clonotypes between healthy human individuals. CDR1 and CDR2 from the germline V gene are SGHTA and FQGNSA. Trimming pared 2 bases from V and 6 bases from J, leaving 10 bases between. CDR3 length: 14 residues. Sequencing was performed on memory CD4+ T cells sorted from blood. Subset described: CD45RA-negative fraction. The sequence came from a young man in good health. The chain has TRBV7-2 and TRBJ2-2; no clear D. The DNA of the CDR3 is TGTGCCAGCAGCTTACTTACGTACGCCGGGGAGCTGTTTTTT. Amino acids: CASSLLTYAGELFF.